The source of this T cell receptor beta chain is a study of T cells after yellow fever vaccination. Each CDR3 protein is one row after TCRdb ran MiXCR on the 5' RACE reads. This sample yields about 220,000 distinct CDR3 sequences, of which 3% to 4% are seen a single time; 3.2% belongs to the top ten. The sample holds many counts of this clonotype. The J segment lost 5 bases and the V segment lost 0 bases, leaving 6 bases of the junction unmatched. CDR3 length: 16 amino acids. Per germline, CDR1 MGHRA and CDR2 YSYEKL. The sequence derives from a man between 18 and 29 years old who received the YFV17D yellow fever vaccine. The genes are TRBV4-1 and TRBJ2-1, with TRBD2 matching 8 bases. The sample consisted of CD4+ T cells sorted from PBMCs, taken 10 days after the yellow fever booster vaccination. The CDR3 sequence: CASSQDRGLVHNEQFF. The CDR3 DNA reads TGCGCCAGCAGCCAAGATCGGGGACTAGTACACAATGAGCAGTTCTTC.